This T cell receptor (beta chain) originates from a study of graft-versus-host responses after intestinal transplantation (dated by TCRdb to about 2021). For the wider study: The transplants that recipients got were multivisceral, liver-intestinal, or isolated intestinal. Alloreactive clones were identified by sequencing pre-transplant mixed lymphocyte reaction products and comparing them with unstimulated pre-transplant donor and recipient T cells. Instead of going to the commercial service, samples from a few later patients were sequenced in-house on an Illumina MiSeq and processed with MiXCR. After intestinal transplantation, graft-versus-host and host-versus-graft alloreactive T cell clones were followed in the graft, circulation and bone marrow using bulk TCR-beta CDR3 sequencing. Of the approximately 25 intestinal transplant recipients enrolled in the cohort, one of whom was a retransplant, a few patients without pretransplant specimens were excluded. Every recipient was given anti-thymocyte globulin induction, then maintenance tacrolimus and steroids for roughly three years. A peak of at least 4% donor T cells among recipient peripheral blood mononuclear cells was the definition used for donor T cell macrochimerism.

Receptors were amplified or captured by the immunoSEQ multiplex PCR assay. In most patients, genomic DNA was isolated using the Qiagen DNeasy Blood and Tissue Kit and sent frozen to Adaptive Biotechnologies for TCR sequencing. Adaptive Biotechnologies carried out high-throughput TCR-beta CDR3 sequencing of genomic DNA for most patients. The authors processed their data as follows. TCR sequencing data were retrieved from Adaptive's ImmunoSEQ software for around 20 patients, whereas a few other patients were processed with MiXCR and VDJtools. To correct CD4 versus CD8 sorting errors, any sequence found in both subsets at a frequency ratio below 5:1 was removed. CDR3 nucleotide sequences shared by donor and recipient were removed because the origin of these sequences could not be assigned. To count as alloreactive, a clone needed at least 2-fold expansion over unstimulated cells and a minimum CFSE-low frequency of 0.002% (template counts) or 0.001% (read counts). Clones were considered mappable if detected in sequenced pre-transplant spleen, lymph node, or MLR CFSE-low populations of the donor or recipient. The cumulative frequency of alloreactive clones was calculated as a percentage of all sequences, weighted by copy number. What TCRdb holds here is the immuneACCESS table cut down to in-frame rearrangements. Part of the clones is not present; checked against another copy, under half of the missing clones reflect an unresolved V gene, and the others are unexplained. V, J and clone size derive from that table, while D and trimming were established from the DNA sequence. The sample includes 140,000 or so clones, with 80% to 95% observed a single time. Of the sample, 0.15% to 0.2% falls within the top ten clones.

Taken with the paper, the label for time point translates to: cells obtained before transplantation from donor or recipient. CD3+CD4+ and CD3+CD8+ populations were FACS-sorted from unstimulated pre-transplant donor and recipient cells taken from spleen or lymph nodes. In the case of this clone: There is no known antigen for this receptor. One base away there is no much larger clone; base qualities are not given.

Including the terminal cysteine and phenylalanine, the CDR3 comprises 17 residues. The DNA shown is the 51-base CDR3, in frame from base 1. V trim: 4 bases; J trim: 6 bases; unmatched bases: 13. CDR1 is given as MNHEY and CDR2 as SMNVEV, both from the germline V gene (reference sequence). The study at large found these results: The conclusions were limited by the relatively low number and heterogeneity of the intestinal transplant patients. GvH clones were detected in recipient bone marrow, and some of these GvH clones were observed earlier in ileal mucosa or blood, consistent with an intestinal mucosal origin. Early after transplant, declines in HvG clones were associated with peak levels of circulating GvH clones. In the allografts of patients with donor T cell macrochimerism, GvH to HvG T cell clonal ratios were high.

This sequence originates from a human donor who received an intestinal transplant. The chain is assembled from TRBV27 and TRBJ2-2, and TRBD2 matches 8 of the central bases. The sequencing here drew on unstimulated CD4+ T cells sorted from spleen or lymph node cells, taken before intestinal transplant. The CDR3 sequence is CASSSPGAGEGPGELFF. The nucleotide sequence is given as TGTGCCAGCAGTTCCCCCGGAGCGGGAGAAGGGCCCGGGGAGCTGTTTTTT.